This entry lists 25 T cell receptor beta chains sequenced from one sample in a study of T cells in localized non-small cell lung cancer. Profiled with immunoSEQ multiplex PCR; TCRdb holds only in-frame clones, not every one. The sample lists some 49,000 clones; approximately 80% were seen once. The sequenced sample was peripheral blood mononuclear cells, obtained before any cancer treatment. These TCRs come from a man aged 40 to 70 with stage III lung adenocarcinoma.

The V call is TRBV5-1, the J call TRBJ2-7; D remains unclear. The V and J ends lost 4 bases and 3 bases respectively, with 8 bases between them. This CDR3 has 12 amino acids. Germline values: CDR1 SGHRS, CDR2 YFSETQ. The CDR3 DNA is TGCGCCAGCAGCGTAGGTAACTACGAGCAGTACTTC. Amino acid sequence: CASSVGNYEQYF.

The rearrangement uses TRBV5-4 and TRBJ2-7, with TRBD2 matching over 7 bases. The ends lost 0 bases at V and 2 bases at J; junction bases unmatched: 2. There are 14 residues in the CDR3. Germline-derived CDR1 and CDR2 are SGHNT and YYREEE (reference sequence). The chain's CDR3 is CASSLVGGTYEQYF. The CDR3 nucleotides are TGTGCCAGCAGCTTGGTCGGGGGGACCTACGAGCAGTACTTC.

A few counts support this clone. This rearrangement joins TRBV5-1 to TRBJ2-2; D unresolved. V was cut by 9 bases and J by 3 bases, with 9 bases left in between. The CDR3 has 12 residues. Germline CDR1 is SGHRS and CDR2 is YFSETQ. CDR3 residues: CATRFDTGELFF. The CDR3 region has the DNA TGCGCCACCCGATTTGACACCGGGGAGCTGTTTTTT.

This clone was observed a handful of times. This chain joins TRBV12-5 and TRBJ2-5; D perhaps matches TRBD1 (6 bases). The length of the CDR3 is 17 residues. The V gene's germline CDR1 is LGHNT and CDR2 FRNRAP. Trimming cost V 1 base and J 1 base, with 16 bases left between them. Here the CDR3 reads CASGLAGVSRGQETQYF. The CDR3 bases are TGTGCTAGTGGTTTGGCAGGGGTGAGCAGGGGCCAAGAGACCCAGTACTTC.

This chain joins TRBV27 and TRBJ2-3; 7 bases fit TRBD2. CDR1 is MNHEY and CDR2 is SMNVEV in the germline V gene (reference sequence). The trim removed 6 bases at V and 2 bases at J, leaving 17 bases unmatched. The CDR3 length is 18 residues. CDR3 nucleotides: TGTGCCAGCAGGTCTTTGGCGGGTCTAGCGGTAATCACAGATACGCAGTATTTT. The encoded protein is CASRSLAGLAVITDTQYF.

V gene TRBV10-1 combines with J gene TRBJ2-4; unclear D gene. This CDR3 comprises 13 residues. Germline loops: CDR1 WNHNN, CDR2 SYGVQD (reference sequence). Trimming removed 4 bases from V and 5 bases from J, with 9 bases in between. In DNA form, the CDR3 reads TGCGCCAGCAGTGCTGGGCAGGAAAACATTCAGTACTTC. This gives the protein CASSAGQENIQYF.

The chain couples TRBV19 to TRBJ2-1, with TRBD1 as a possible D gene (6 bases). Germline CDR1 and CDR2: LNHDA and SQIVND (reference sequence). This CDR3 contains 14 residues. Trimming stripped 1 base from V and 4 bases from J, with 8 bases between. The DNA of the CDR3 is TGTGCCAGTAGTATAGGGACAGCATACAATGAGCAGTTCTTC. Translated, it gives CASSIGTAYNEQFF.

The chain joins TRBV9 to TRBJ2-7, with 11 bases identical to TRBD1. CDR1 and CDR2 (germline): SGDLS, YYNGEE. The CDR3 is 14 residues long. Germline trimming cut 0 bases from V and 5 bases from J; bases unmatched to any gene: 1. The CDR3 loop is CASSVGGQGDEQYF. The DNA for the CDR3 is TGTGCCAGCAGCGTAGGGGGACAGGGGGACGAGCAGTACTTC.

The gene calls are TRBV6-5 and TRBJ1-1; the D is unclear. The germline gives CDR1 MNHEY, CDR2 SVGAGI. Trimming cost V 4 bases and J 4 bases, with 16 bases left between them. The CDR3 loop spans 15 amino acids. The CDR3: CASSSSSAMGTEAFF. The CDR3 DNA reads TGTGCCAGCAGTTCCTCGTCGGCGATGGGCACTGAAGCTTTCTTT.

The chain carries TRBV10-2 and TRBJ2-7; D unresolved. Germline assignment: CDR1 WSHSY and CDR2 SAAADI. The germline V and J ends were trimmed by 2 bases and 4 bases, with 6 bases remaining between them. The CDR3 is made up of 12 amino acids. The CDR3 nucleotides are TGCGCCAGCAGTGAGACACTTTACGAGCAGTACTTC. Protein product: CASSETLYEQYF.

The chain joins TRBV19 to TRBJ1-2; 9 bases are a match to TRBD1. The CDR3 extends over 12 amino acids. The V and J ends lost 10 bases and 7 bases, in that order; junction bases with no gene match: 7. CDR1 and CDR2 from the germline V gene are LNHDA and SQIVND (reference sequence). Here the CDR3 reads CAIQGASGGYTF. The DNA for the CDR3 is TGTGCCATACAGGGGGCATCGGGTGGCTACACCTTC.

The V gene is TRBV10-3, the J gene TRBJ2-5; D is possibly TRBD1 (7 bases). CDR1 and CDR2 (germline): ENHRY, SYGVKD. The CDR3 is made up of 15 amino acids. V lost 3 bases and J 4 bases, leaving 15 bases between the germline ends. This chain's CDR3 is CAISDRQGGRETQYF. The CDR3 DNA sequence: TGTGCCATCAGTGATAGGCAGGGGGGCAGAGAGACCCAGTACTTC.

This clone occurred once. J is TRBJ1-1 and V is TRBV6-1; D gene uncertain. CDR1 is MNHNS, CDR2 SASEGT, per germline. CDR3 length: 14 amino acids. The ends were cut back, 2 bases at V and 2 bases at J, with 9 bases in the middle. Here the CDR3 reads CASSEIRPNTEAFF. CDR3 coding DNA: TGTGCCAGCAGTGAAATAAGGCCTAACACTGAAGCTTTCTTT.

This sequence joins TRBV30 and TRBJ2-2, with 7 bases matching TRBD1. In germline, CDR1 is GTSNPN, CDR2 SVGIG (reference sequence). This CDR3 has 19 residues. The V segment lost 8 bases and the J segment 7 bases; nucleotides outside the gene matches: 28. The CDR3 loop reads CAGARRSVYRDSSRGELFF. CDR3 sequence (DNA): TGTGCCGGGGCGAGAAGAAGTGTATATCGGGACAGTTCTCGCGGGGAGCTGTTTTTT.

Regarding this clone: The germline gene is not matched at one end of the junction; a read error may be the cause. This sequence joins TRBV19 and TRBJ2-2; possibly TRBD1 or TRBD2 for D (5 bases each). Germline V gene data show CDR1 as LNHDA and CDR2 as SQIVND (reference sequence). The CDR3 has 16 amino acids. CDR3 in amino acids: CASTPLGDPDTGELVF. The CDR3 bases are TGTGCCAGTACCCCTTTGGGGGACCCAGACACCGGGGAGCTGGTTTTT.

The gene calls are TRBV11-2 and TRBJ2-1; unclear D gene. This CDR3 comprises 16 residues. The germline V gene has CDR1 SGHAT and CDR2 FQNNGV. The V and J ends lost 5 bases and 1 base respectively, with 15 bases between them. The CDR3 here is CASSVIHSLSYNEQFF. The CDR3 bases are TGTGCCAGCAGCGTTATACATTCTTTATCCTACAATGAGCAGTTCTTC.

This clone has only one observation. This rearrangement joins TRBV5-1 to TRBJ1-1, with a weak D call TRBD1 (6 bases). With 4 bases removed from V and 6 bases from J, the gap between germline ends came to 16 bases. Germline V CDR1 and CDR2: SGHRS, YFSETQ. This CDR3 comprises 14 residues. CDR3 bases: TGCGCCAGCAGCGGGCGAACAGGGTCGCCTGAAGCTTTCTTT. This translates into CASSGRTGSPEAFF.

V is TRBV5-6 and J is TRBJ2-1; D unclear. V was pared by 2 bases and J by 0 bases, with 0 bases between. Germline values: CDR1 SGHDT, CDR2 YYEEEE. This CDR3 has 12 amino acids. CDR3 sequence (DNA): TGTGCCAGCAGCTTCTCCTACAATGAGCAGTTCTTC. This codes for CASSFSYNEQFF.

The chain uses TRBV10-3 and TRBJ2-7; D gene ambiguous. The germline V gene has CDR1 ENHRY and CDR2 SYGVKD. This CDR3 comprises 11 residues. Between the trimmed V and J ends, which lost 2 bases and 3 bases, there was a span of 2 bases. CDR3 DNA sequence: TGTGCCATCAGTGAGGGCTACGAGCAGTACTTC. Translation gives CAISEGYEQYF.

This chain uses TRBV5-6 with TRBJ1-5; 7 bases align to TRBD1. The CDR3 is made up of 15 amino acids. V lost 0 bases to trimming and J lost 1 base; unmatched junction nucleotides: 1. In germline, CDR1 is SGHDT, CDR2 YYEEEE. CDR3: CASSLGQGSNQPQHF. Here the CDR3 DNA reads TGTGCCAGCAGCTTGGGACAGGGAAGCAATCAGCCCCAGCATTTT.

This clone turned up a few times. This sequence joins TRBV28 and TRBJ2-2, with TRBD1 identical over 7 bases. V was clipped by 7 bases and J by 3 bases; unmatched bases: 11. The CDR3 is 16 residues long. The V gene's germline CDR1 is MDHEN and CDR2 SYDVKM. The CDR3 here is CASNPPDREDTGELFF. The CDR3 DNA follows: TGTGCCAGCAATCCTCCAGACAGGGAAGACACCGGGGAGCTGTTTTTT.

The rearrangement joins TRBV6-4 to TRBJ2-2; D uncertain. Germline V gene data show CDR1 as MRHNA and CDR2 as SNTAGT. Trimming removed 4 bases at V and 5 bases at J, with 11 bases between. The CDR3 length is 14 residues. The CDR3 reads CASSVAGSTGELFF. Here the CDR3 DNA reads TGTGCCAGCAGTGTAGCTGGATCAACCGGGGAGCTGTTTTTT.

The rearrangement uses TRBV5-4 and TRBJ1-2, with D perhaps matching TRBD1 (5 bases). This CDR3 comprises 16 residues. Trimming removed 5 bases at V and 2 bases at J, with 19 bases between. The germline V gene encodes CDR1 SGHNT and CDR2 YYREEE (reference sequence). CDR3 in amino acids: CASRRANLGGNYGYTF. As DNA, the CDR3 is TGTGCCAGCAGACGGGCTAATCTGGGGGGGAACTATGGCTACACCTTC.

The chain has TRBV5-6 and TRBJ1-6, with 8 nucleotides matching TRBD1. Looked up from germline, CDR1 is SGHDT and CDR2 is YYEEEE. CDR3 length: 14 amino acids. Germline trimming cut 0 bases from V and 7 bases from J; bases unmatched to any gene: 0. This chain's CDR3 is CASSLGQGNSPLHF. The CDR3 region has the DNA TGTGCCAGCAGCTTGGGACAGGGGAATTCACCCCTCCACTTT. The entire variable domain, with the rest obtained from reference TRBV5-6 and TRBJ1-6, is as follows: DAGVTQSPTHLIKTRGQQVTLRCSPKSGHDTVSWYQQALGQGPQFIFQYYEEEERQRGNFPDRFSGHQFPNYSSELNVNALLLGDSALYLCASSLGQGNSPLHFGNGTRLTVT.

CDR3 region: CASGAGTGYTDTQYF. CDR3 bases: TGTGCTAGTGGCGCCGGGACAGGGTACACAGATACGCAGTATTTT. The chain carries TRBV12-5 and TRBJ2-3; 9 nucleotides match TRBD1. Germline V gene sequence: CDR1 LGHNT, CDR2 FRNRAP. J was trimmed by 2 bases and V by 6 bases; bases with no gene match: 6. CDR3 length equals 15 residues.